Listed here is a single T cell receptor (beta chain). Its antigen is unknown. This specimen comes from a study of cytomegalovirus exposure and HLA in healthy donors. The overall study: The roughly 120 validation repertoires, a later analysis reported, used the same platform as the approximately 700 first-cohort repertoires. Points from the study as a whole: The authors enumerated over 150 TCR beta chains as linked to cytomegalovirus.

Repertoires were generated with immunoSEQ multiplex PCR, while TCRdb's copy carries only in-frame clones and drops some. The data contain 250,000 to 400,000 clones, around 87% of them singletons. The length of the CDR3 is 13 residues. Germline V gives CDR1 SGHAT, CDR2 FQNNGV. Trimming took 7 bases from V and 7 from J, leaving 14 bases between them. The sequenced material came from PBMCs. The chain combines TRBV11-2 with TRBJ2-1; D is unresolved. The receptor comes from a woman aged 25 to 39 in good health and CMV-seropositive. CDR3 bases: TGTGCCAGCACCGTGGGCCTGGGAAATGAGCAGTTCTTC. This sequence encodes CASTVGLGNEQFF.